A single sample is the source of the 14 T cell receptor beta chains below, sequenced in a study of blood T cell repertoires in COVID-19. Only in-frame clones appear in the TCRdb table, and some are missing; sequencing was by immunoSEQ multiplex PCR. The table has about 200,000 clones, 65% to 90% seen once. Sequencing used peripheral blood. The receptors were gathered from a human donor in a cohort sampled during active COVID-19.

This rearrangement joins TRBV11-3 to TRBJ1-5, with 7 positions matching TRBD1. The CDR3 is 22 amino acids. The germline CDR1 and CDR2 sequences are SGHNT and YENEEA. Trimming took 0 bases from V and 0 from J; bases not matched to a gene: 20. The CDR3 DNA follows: TGTGCCAGCAGCTTAGAAGGCCCTAACAGGACGAGGGGGCCCTATAGCAATCAGCCCCAGCATTTT. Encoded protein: CASSLEGPNRTRGPYSNQPQHF.

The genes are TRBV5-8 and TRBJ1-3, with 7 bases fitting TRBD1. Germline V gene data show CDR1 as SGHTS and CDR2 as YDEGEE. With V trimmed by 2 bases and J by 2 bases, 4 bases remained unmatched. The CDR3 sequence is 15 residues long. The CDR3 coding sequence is TGTGCCAGCAGCTTAAGGACAGGAGCTGGAAACACCATATATTTT. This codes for CASSLRTGAGNTIYF.

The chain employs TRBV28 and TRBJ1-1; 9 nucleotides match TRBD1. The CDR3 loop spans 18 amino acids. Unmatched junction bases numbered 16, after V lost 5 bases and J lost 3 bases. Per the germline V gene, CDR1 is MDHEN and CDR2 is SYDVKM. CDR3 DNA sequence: TGTGCCAGCAGTCTCCAAACTCGACAGGGGGGTCCGGACACTGAAGCTTTCTTT. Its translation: CASSLQTRQGGPDTEAFF.

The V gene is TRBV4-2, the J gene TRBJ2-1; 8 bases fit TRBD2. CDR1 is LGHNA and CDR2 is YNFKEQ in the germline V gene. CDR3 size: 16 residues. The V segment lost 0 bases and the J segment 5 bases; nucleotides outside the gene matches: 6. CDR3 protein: CASSQDQLAANNEQFF. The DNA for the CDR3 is TGTGCCAGCAGCCAAGATCAACTAGCGGCTAACAATGAGCAGTTCTTC.

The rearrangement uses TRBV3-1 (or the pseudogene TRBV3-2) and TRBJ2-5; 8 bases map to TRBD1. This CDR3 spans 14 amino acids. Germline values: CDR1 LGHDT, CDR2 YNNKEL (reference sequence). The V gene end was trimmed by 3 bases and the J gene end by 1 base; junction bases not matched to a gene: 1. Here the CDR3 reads CASSQDRVQETQYF. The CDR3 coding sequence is TGTGCCAGCAGCCAGGACAGGGTCCAAGAGACCCAGTACTTC.

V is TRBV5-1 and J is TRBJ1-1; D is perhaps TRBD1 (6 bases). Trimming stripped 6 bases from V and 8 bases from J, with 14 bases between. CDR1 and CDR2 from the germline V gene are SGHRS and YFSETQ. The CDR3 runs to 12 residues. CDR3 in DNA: TGCGCCAGCACCCGGGGGGCGCAAGAAGCTTTCTTT. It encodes CASTRGAQEAFF.

In DNA form, the CDR3 reads TGTGCCAGCAGCTTTCACAGTCACCAGCCCCAGCATTTT. This sequence encodes CASSFHSHQPQHF. This chain links TRBV5-7 with TRBJ1-5; D is unresolved. TRBV5-7 is assigned to the ORF class and has an uncertain function. The CDR3 spans 13 residues. V was clipped by 2 bases and J by 7 bases, with 10 bases between them.

The CDR3 loop is CASREGRPRNSPLHF. The CDR3 nucleotides are TGTGCCAGCAGGGAAGGGAGGCCCCGTAATTCACCCCTCCACTTT. J is TRBJ1-6 and V is TRBV7-2; D gene unclear. Trimming stripped 6 bases from V and 6 bases from J, with 15 bases between. The CDR3 has 15 residues. Germline values: CDR1 SGHTA, CDR2 FQGNSA.

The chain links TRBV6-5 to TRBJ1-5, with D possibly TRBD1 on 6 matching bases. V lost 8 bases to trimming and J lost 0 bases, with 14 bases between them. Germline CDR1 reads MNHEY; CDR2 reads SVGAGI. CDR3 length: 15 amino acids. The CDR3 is CASFTGPYSNQPQHF. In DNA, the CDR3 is TGTGCCAGCTTTACAGGGCCTTATAGCAATCAGCCCCAGCATTTT.

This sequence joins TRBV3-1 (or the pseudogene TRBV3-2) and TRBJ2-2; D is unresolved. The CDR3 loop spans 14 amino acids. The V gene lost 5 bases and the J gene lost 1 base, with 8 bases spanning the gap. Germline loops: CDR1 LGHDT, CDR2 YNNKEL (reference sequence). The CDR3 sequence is CASSSQMNTGELFF. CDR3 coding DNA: TGTGCCAGCAGCTCACAGATGAACACCGGGGAGCTGTTTTTT.

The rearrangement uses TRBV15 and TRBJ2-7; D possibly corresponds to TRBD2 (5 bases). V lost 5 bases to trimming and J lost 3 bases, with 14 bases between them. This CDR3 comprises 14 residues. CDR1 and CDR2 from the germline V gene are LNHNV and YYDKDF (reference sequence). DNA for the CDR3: TGTGCCACCAGCGCGAAGGGAGATTACTACGAGCAGTACTTC. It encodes CATSAKGDYYEQYF.

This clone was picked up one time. This CDR3 reads CASSATGKTYEQYF. CDR3 nucleotide sequence: TGTGCCAGCAGCGCGACAGGGAAAACCTACGAGCAGTACTTC. This rearrangement joins TRBV9 to TRBJ2-7, with TRBD1 identical over 7 bases. J gave up 2 bases and V 3 bases, and 5 bases lay outside the gene matches. Germline V gene sequence: CDR1 SGDLS, CDR2 YYNGEE. The CDR3 runs 14 residues.

CDR3: CASSARLASTDTQYF. CDR3 nucleotides: TGTGCCAGCAGCGCAAGACTAGCGAGCACAGATACGCAGTATTTT. The rearrangement joins TRBV9 to TRBJ2-3; 8 bases fit TRBD2. Germline V lookup: CDR1 SGDLS, CDR2 YYNGEE. Trimming removed 3 bases from V and 0 bases from J; junction bases left unmatched: 3. This CDR3 has 15 amino acids.

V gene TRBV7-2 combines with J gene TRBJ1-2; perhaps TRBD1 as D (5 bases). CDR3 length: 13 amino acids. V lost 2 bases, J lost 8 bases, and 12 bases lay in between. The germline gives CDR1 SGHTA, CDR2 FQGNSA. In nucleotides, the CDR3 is TGTGCCAGCAGCTTAATCGTCAGGGCGGGCTACACCTTC. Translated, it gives CASSLIVRAGYTF.